This TCR beta chain was profiled in a study of OX40 agonist ivuxolimab in advanced cancers. As for the study more broadly: The costimulatory receptor OX40 (CD134) was targeted by ivuxolimab, a fully human IgG2 agonistic monoclonal antibody. Intravenous ivuxolimab was administered to patients every 2 weeks at six dose levels: 0.01, 0.1, 0.3, 1.5, 3 and 10 mg/kg. Of the 50 to 55 dose-escalation patients, hepatocellular carcinoma was present in 19, melanoma in roughly 15, renal cell carcinoma in 9 and head and neck cancer in 9. In the dose-escalation cohort, 82.7% of patients were male, and the mean age was roughly 60 years, with a range of roughly 23 to 85. Patients were allowed to have had prior anti-PD-1, anti-PD-L1 or anti-CTLA-4 therapy, and approximately 41% of the dose-escalation patients had previously received checkpoint inhibitors. Partial responses were achieved by three dose-escalation patients, of whom one had hepatocellular carcinoma and two had cutaneous melanoma. The point of sequencing TCRbeta in the periphery was to test whether ivuxolimab changed TCR sequence diversity and drove clonal T-cell expansion. The monotherapy dose-escalation portion (N ≈ 50 patients) of the phase I ivuxolimab trial is reported in the paper. Study-wide findings and limitations: At doses from 0.1 to 3.0 mg/kg, clonal expansion was seen in both CD4+ and CD8+ blood T cells between baseline and week 6. Low levels of normalized T-cell clonal expansion were also seen in some patients who did not respond. Which antigens the clonally expanded peripheral T cells were specific for was not determined. Partial responders in the 0.1-3.0 mg/kg groups had among the lowest normalized peripheral clonal expansion, especially among CD8+ T cells. On average, CD8+ T cells showed more expanded clones than CD4+ T cells after ivuxolimab.

Patients with autoimmune disease history or receiving systemic immunosuppression were excluded from the trial. Peripheral blood for TCR sequencing was collected from all dose cohorts at baseline, on cycle 4 day 1, and on cycle 7 day 1. The samples were drawn from a first-in-human, open-label, multicenter phase I dose-escalation trial of ivuxolimab. Adults with locally advanced or metastatic head and neck squamous cell, hepatocellular, melanoma or renal cell carcinoma were enrolled in the trial. Before TCR sequencing, CD4+ T cells and CD8+ T cells were sorted from peripheral blood as separate populations. Comments on this clone: The clone's antigen remains unknown. No base-level quality is on record; no much larger clone is a single base apart.

Genomic DNA was isolated from the sorted cells so that the TCRbeta CDR3 region could be sequenced. The immunoSEQ Assay was used for sequencing of TCRbeta CDR3 regions. TCRdb obtained this table from immuneACCESS and retained in-frame rearrangements with V and J assigned. These tables miss some clones; where compared with another copy, unresolved V genes account for less than half of the shortfall, and the remainder is unexplained. The sample table shows about 120,000 clones, and approximately 92% are seen once. The ten largest clones take up 0.5% to 0.7% of the sample. The CDR3 has 17 amino acids, counting the end cysteine and phenylalanine. The CDR3 DNA has 51 bases and is translated from base 1. Trimming accounts for 3 bases at V and 2 bases at J, while the number of junction bases matched to no gene is 10. The germline V gene sets CDR1 to KGHSH and CDR2 to LQKENI.

The TCR comes from an adult with an advanced solid tumor such as melanoma, head and neck, liver or kidney cancer. The chain is made from TRBV18 and TRBJ2-3; the junction holds 8 bases that match TRBD1. Here the sequenced sample was CD4+ or CD8+ T cells sorted from blood, taken in a trial of the OX40 agonist ivuxolimab. In nucleotides, the sequence is TGTGCCAGCTCACCTCAGGGGGCGTCCTTACTCACAGATACGCAGTATTTT. Translated, this gives CASSPQGASLLTDTQYF.